The T cell receptor (beta chain) described here comes from a study of cytomegalovirus exposure and HLA in healthy donors. Study-level findings and limits: The CMV antigen specificity of a few CMV-associated chains was confirmed through in vitro analysis.

Comment on this clone: Its antigen is currently unknown.

Use of 60 Vbeta and 13 Jbeta primers characterized the PCR. The assay was immunoSEQ multiplex PCR, and TCRdb's table has in-frame clones only and misses some. Of approximately 72,000 clones detected, around 80% appear once; the ten largest clones hold 1.9%. Sequencing was done on a sample of PBMCs. The sequence was obtained from a man younger than 35 in good health and CMV-seronegative.

DNA for the CDR3: TGTGCCAGCAGCCCCAGGTTGAGAGAACGCACAGATACGCAGTATTTT. Translating it yields CASSPRLRERTDTQYF. The chain employs TRBV7-9 and TRBJ2-3; no reliable D call. This CDR3 is built from 16 residues. Trimming removed 5 bases from V and 1 base from J, with 16 bases in between. The germline V gene has CDR1 SEHNR and CDR2 FQNEAQ (reference sequence).